These 30 T cell receptor beta chains share one sample of origin, sequenced in a study of cytomegalovirus exposure and HLA in healthy donors (dated by TCRdb to 2016 to 2017). Libraries came from the immunoSEQ multiplex PCR assay. For the multiplex PCR, a mixture combining 60 forward primers for TCR Vbeta segments and 13 reverse primers for TCR Jbeta segments was used. TCRdb carries this immuneACCESS record with in-frame sequences only. Its versions omit some clonotypes, under half of them owing to an unresolved V gene in the studies checked, with the rest unexplained. The sample yields 150,000 or so clones; roughly 73% were counted once. 1.5% to 2% of the sample comes from the top ten. Input material: PBMCs. These receptors came from a woman aged 18-29 years in good health and CMV-seronegative.

The sample holds a few counts of this clone. V and J are TRBV29-1 and TRBJ1-2; D uncertain. Germline assignment: CDR1 SQVTM and CDR2 ANQGSEA. The ends were cut back, 5 bases at V and 0 bases at J, with 16 bases in the middle. The CDR3 totals 15 residues. CDR3 in amino acids: CSVRSTAIANYGYTF. As DNA, the CDR3 is TGCAGCGTTAGATCAACAGCCATCGCTAACTATGGCTACACCTTC.

The chain combines TRBV6-6 with TRBJ2-1; D not resolved. CDR3 length: 13 amino acids. Trimming left V 0 bases short and J 7 bases short, with 7 bases between. Germline lookup yields CDR1 MNHNY and CDR2 SVGAGI (reference sequence). CDR3 protein: CASSYSSGNEQFF. The CDR3 DNA reads TGTGCCAGCAGTTACTCGAGTGGTAATGAGCAGTTCTTC.

This clone was seen a handful of times. This chain uses TRBV7-2 with TRBJ2-1; D not certain. Trimming shortened V by 0 bases and J by 9 bases, and 9 bases separated the two germline ends. Germline CDR1 and CDR2: SGHTA and FQGNSA. The CDR3 has 13 residues. For the CDR3, the DNA is TGTGCCAGCAGCTTAGCCCTGACTCGTGAGCAGTTCTTC. Translation gives CASSLALTREQFF. Together with reference TRBV7-2 and TRBJ2-1, the CDR3 gives the full variable domain: GAGVSQSPSNKVTEKGKDVELRCDPISGHTALYWYRQSLGQGLEFLIYFQGNSAPDKSGLPSDRFSAERTGGSVSTLTIQRTQQEDSAVYLCASSLALTREQFFGPGTRLTVL.

This clone appeared a few times. The CDR3: CASSLDTFSNYGYTF. Written as DNA, the CDR3 is TGCGCCAGCAGCTTAGACACCTTTTCTAACTATGGCTACACCTTC. The rearrangement uses TRBV5-1 and TRBJ1-2, with unresolved D. Germline V gene lookup returns CDR1 SGHRS and CDR2 YFSETQ. The CDR3 spans 15 residues. Trimming pared 2 bases from V and 0 bases from J, leaving 11 bases between.

The chain links TRBV6-5 to TRBJ1-5, with 9 bases matching TRBD1. Germline loops: CDR1 MNHEY, CDR2 SVGAGI. V lost 4 bases to trimming and J lost 5 bases; unmatched junction nucleotides: 6. This CDR3 comprises 15 residues. The DNA for the CDR3 is TGTGCCAGCAGTTCCCCGGGACAGGGCCATCAGCCCCAGCATTTT. It yields the protein CASSSPGQGHQPQHF.

J is TRBJ2-1 and V is TRBV11-3, with 8 nucleotides matching TRBD1. CDR1 and CDR2 (germline): SGHNT, YENEEA. The CDR3 is 15 residues long. Trimming removed 5 bases from V and 6 bases from J; junction bases left unmatched: 9. The CDR3 sequence: CASSPGVDRANEQFF. In nucleotides, the CDR3 is TGTGCCAGCAGCCCAGGGGTGGACAGGGCCAATGAGCAGTTCTTC.

This clone was picked up one time. V and J are TRBV7-2 and TRBJ1-1, with a possible D match to TRBD1 (5 bases). Germline CDR1 is SGHTA and CDR2 is FQGNSA. V was clipped by 3 bases and J by 0 bases, with 8 bases between them. The CDR3 covers 14 residues. Written as DNA, the CDR3 is TGTGCCAGCAGCTTCGCAGGGCTGAACACTGAAGCTTTCTTT. Protein: CASSFAGLNTEAFF.

The J gene is TRBJ1-2, the V gene TRBV10-2; 12 nucleotides match TRBD1. The CDR3 is made up of 16 amino acids. The ends lost 3 bases at V and 4 bases at J; junction bases unmatched: 6. CDR1 is WSHSY, CDR2 SAAADI, per germline. The DNA of the CDR3 is TGCGCCAGCAGTGACCCGGGACAGGGGGCAACCTATGGCTACACCTTC. Translating it yields CASSDPGQGATYGYTF.

The J gene is TRBJ1-2, the V gene TRBV27; 7 nucleotides agree with TRBD1. The CDR3 length is 16 residues. CDR1 and CDR2 from the germline V gene are MNHEY and SMNVEV (reference sequence). The V and J ends lost 4 bases and 8 bases, in that order; junction bases with no gene match: 16. In DNA form, the CDR3 reads TGTGCCAGCAGTTCCCAACACCTCGACAGGGCCGGCGGCTACACCTTC. Residues: CASSSQHLDRAGGYTF.

The rearrangement joins TRBV15 to TRBJ1-2; TRBD1 matches at 11 bases. The germline V gene has CDR1 LNHNV and CDR2 YYDKDF (reference sequence). The CDR3 runs 15 residues. V shed 1 base, J shed 4 bases, and the junction held 2 bases outside the gene matches. The CDR3 coding sequence is TGTGCCACCAGCAGAGCGGGACAGGGGGGCTATGGCTACACCTTC. This translates into CATSRAGQGGYGYTF. The full variable domain, with the rest looked up from reference TRBV15 and TRBJ1-2, is DAMVIQNPRYQVTQFGKPVTLSCSQTLNHNVMYWYQQKSSQAPKLLFHYYDKDFNNEADTPDNFQSRRPNTSFCFLDIRSPGLGDTAMYLCATSRAGQGGYGYTFGSGTRLTVV.

The chain has TRBV7-2 and TRBJ2-7, with 7 bases that match TRBD2. The CDR3 sequence is 15 residues long. Germline V gene data show CDR1 as SGHTA and CDR2 as FQGNSA. The ends lost 1 base at V and 3 bases at J; junction bases unmatched: 6. This chain's CDR3 is CASSLETSIVYEQYV. Here the CDR3 DNA reads TGTGCCAGCAGCTTAGAGACTAGCATAGTCTACGAGCAGTACGTC.

The gene calls are TRBV7-6 and TRBJ1-1; 7 bases are a match to TRBD1. V shed 4 bases and J 5 bases; nucleotides not matched to a gene: 1. The CDR3 totals 12 residues. Germline CDR1 and CDR2: SGHVS and FNYEAQ. In nucleotides, the CDR3 is TGTGCCAGCAGCTCGGGACAGACTGAAGCTTTCTTT. Amino acids: CASSSGQTEAFF. The complete variable domain, with remaining parts taken from reference TRBV7-6 and TRBJ1-1, reads GAGVSQSPRYKVTKRGQDVALRCDPISGHVSLYWYRQALGQGPEFLTYFNYEAQQDKSGLPNDRFSAERPEGSISTLTIQRTEQRDSAMYRCASSSGQTEAFFGQGTRLTVV.

The V call is TRBV4-3, the J call TRBJ1-4, with D hard to call. In germline, CDR1 is LGHNA, CDR2 YSLEER. CDR3 length: 15 amino acids. The ends were cut back, 1 base at V and 0 bases at J, with 6 bases in the middle. The CDR3 sequence is CASSQGTATNEKLFF. CDR3 nucleotide sequence: TGCGCCAGCAGCCAAGGGACTGCAACTAATGAAAAACTGTTTTTT.

This chain uses TRBV7-8 with TRBJ1-3; no clear D gene. The V end lost 5 bases, the J end lost 4 bases, and 15 bases lay between the germline ends. The V gene's germline CDR1 is SGHVS and CDR2 FQNEAQ. CDR3 size: 15 residues. CDR3 DNA sequence: TGTGCCAGCAGCCTCAAACAGACGGTCGGAAACACCATATATTTT. It codes for CASSLKQTVGNTIYF.

The V and J genes are TRBV25-1 and TRBJ2-2; TRBD2 matches at 8 bases. V shed 5 bases and J 0 bases; nucleotides not matched to a gene: 2. The germline CDR1 and CDR2 sequences are MGHDK and SYGVNS. The length of the CDR3 is 15 residues. CDR3: CASSPAGANTGELFF. CDR3 in DNA: TGTGCCAGCAGTCCAGCGGGAGCGAACACCGGGGAGCTGTTTTTT.

J is TRBJ2-3 and V is TRBV11-3; 9 positions agree with TRBD2. The CDR3 sequence is 18 residues long. CDR1 and CDR2 from the germline V gene are SGHNT and YENEEA. Trimming cost V 0 bases and J 5 bases; bases outside gene matches: 12. CDR3 amino acids: CASSLELLVAGVGDTQYF. CDR3 in DNA: TGTGCCAGCAGCTTAGAGCTTTTGGTAGCGGGAGTAGGAGATACGCAGTATTTT. Based on the CDR3 plus reference TRBV11-3 and TRBJ2-3, the full variable domain is EAGVVQSPRYKIIEKKQPVAFWCNPISGHNTLYWYLQNLGQGPELLIRYENEEAVDDSQLPKDRFSAERLKGVDSTLKIQPAELGDSAVYLCASSLELLVAGVGDTQYFGPGTRLTVL.

This rearrangement joins TRBV6-1 to TRBJ2-7; unclear D gene. The CDR3 extends over 15 amino acids. Per the germline V gene, CDR1 is MNHNS and CDR2 is SASEGT. Trimming took off 5 bases at V and 0 bases at J, with 14 bases between the two ends. CDR3: CASSSRVDSSYEQYF. CDR3 sequence (DNA): TGTGCCAGCAGTTCCCGGGTCGATAGCTCCTACGAGCAGTACTTC.

The chain links TRBV7-9 to TRBJ1-6; D possibly corresponds to TRBD1 (6 bases). V lost 5 bases and J 5 bases, leaving 10 bases between the germline ends. CDR1 SEHNR and CDR2 FQNEAQ come from the germline V gene (reference sequence). The CDR3 consists of 14 residues. For the CDR3, the DNA is TGTGCCAGCAGCCGGACAGCCAATAATTCACCCCTCCACTTT. It encodes CASSRTANNSPLHF.

This clone has a handful of counts. The genes are TRBV14 and TRBJ2-3; maybe TRBD1 (6 bases). Germline V CDR1 and CDR2: SGHDN, FVKESK. V was clipped by 2 bases and J by 2 bases, with 8 bases between them. This CDR3 comprises 14 residues. The CDR3 region is CASSQRTDTDTQYF. The DNA for the CDR3 is TGTGCCAGCAGCCAAAGGACAGACACAGATACGCAGTATTTT.

The chain employs TRBV20-1 and TRBJ1-2, with a weak D call TRBD1 (5 bases). Germline lookup yields CDR1 DFQATT and CDR2 SNEGSKA (reference sequence). This CDR3 comprises 11 residues. The V end was cut by 6 bases, the J end by 4 bases, with 9 bases between. The CDR3 spells CSASDIYGYTF. Here the CDR3 DNA reads TGCAGTGCCTCGGACATCTATGGCTACACCTTC.

This clone was observed a few times. The chain recombines TRBV7-8 with TRBJ2-2; no clear D. Germline CDR1 and CDR2: SGHVS and FQNEAQ. V was cut by 7 bases and J by 1 base, with 10 bases left in between. This CDR3 contains 14 residues. CDR3 sequence (DNA): TGTGCCAGCATCGTGACGGGGAACACCGGGGAGCTGTTTTTT. It is translated as CASIVTGNTGELFF.

J is TRBJ2-1 and V is TRBV4-3; possible D gene TRBD2, 6 bases. Germline V lookup: CDR1 LGHNA, CDR2 YSLEER. V lost 1 base, J lost 7 bases, and 11 bases lay in between. This CDR3 has 14 amino acids. The CDR3 nucleotides are TGCGCCAGCAGCCAAGGCTTCCGGGGGAATGAGCAGTTCTTC. Translation gives CASSQGFRGNEQFF.

V gene TRBV5-1 combines with J gene TRBJ1-5; D gene ambiguous. V was pared by 4 bases and J by 0 bases, with 8 bases between. This CDR3 has 14 residues. Germline V lookup: CDR1 SGHRS, CDR2 YFSETQ. The CDR3: CASSPVPSNQPQHF. The CDR3 nucleotides are TGCGCCAGCAGCCCGGTGCCTAGCAATCAGCCCCAGCATTTT.

This chain uses TRBV7-2 with TRBJ2-5; 10 bases line up with TRBD2. Trimming took 8 bases from V and 5 from J; bases not matched to a gene: 11. CDR1 and CDR2 from the germline V gene are SGHTA and FQGNSA. This CDR3 spans 15 amino acids. CDR3: CASGGKAGGRETQYF. The CDR3 bases are TGTGCCAGCGGGGGGAAAGCGGGGGGGCGGGAGACCCAGTACTTC.

This clone occurred a few times. The chain employs TRBV7-8 and TRBJ2-7; 7 nucleotides agree with TRBD1. CDR3 length: 14 amino acids. The trim removed 4 bases at V and 0 bases at J, leaving 3 bases unmatched. Germline V gene data show CDR1 as SGHVS and CDR2 as FQNEAQ. This CDR3 is CASSSDRASYEQYF. In nucleotides, the CDR3 is TGTGCCAGCAGCTCCGACAGGGCCTCCTACGAGCAGTACTTC. The whole variable domain, filled in from reference TRBV7-8 and TRBJ2-7, reads GAGVSQSPRYKVAKRGQDVALRCDPISGHVSLFWYQQALGQGPEFLTYFQNEAQLDKSGLPSDRFFAERPEGSVSTLKIQRTQQEDSAVYLCASSSDRASYEQYFGPGTRLTVT.

This clone was counted between two and nine times. The chain has TRBV25-1 and TRBJ1-1; 10 nucleotides align to TRBD1. The CDR3 totals 15 residues. The V gene end was trimmed by 1 base and the J gene end by 7 bases; junction bases not matched to a gene: 6. The germline V gene has CDR1 MGHDK and CDR2 SYGVNS. The CDR3 protein is CASSELRQGAGEAFF. For the CDR3, the DNA is TGTGCCAGCAGTGAATTACGACAGGGGGCTGGTGAAGCTTTCTTT. The variable domain in full, with the rest retrieved from reference TRBV25-1 and TRBJ1-1, is EADIYQTPRYLVIGTGKKITLECSQTMGHDKMYWYQQDPGMELHLIHYSYGVNSTEKGDLSSESTVSRIRTEHFPLTLESARPSHTSQYLCASSELRQGAGEAFFGQGTRLTVV.

CDR3 DNA: TGTGCCAGCAGTTCGCCGGGACAGGGAACCGATGGCTACACCTTC. It codes for CASSSPGQGTDGYTF. The chain carries TRBV27 and TRBJ1-2; TRBD1 matches at 9 bases. The CDR3 contains 15 residues. The junction had 9 bases not matched to a gene; V was cut back by 4 bases and J by 6 bases. From germline, CDR1 is MNHEY and CDR2 SMNVEV (reference sequence).

The rearrangement joins TRBV4-1 to TRBJ2-1; TRBD2 is a possible D gene (5 bases). The V end lost 2 bases, the J end lost 10 bases, and 6 bases lay between the germline ends. Germline CDR1 reads MGHRA; CDR2 reads YSYEKL. The CDR3 length is 11 residues. The CDR3: CASSQLAEQFF. CDR3 bases: TGCGCCAGCAGCCAATTAGCGGAGCAGTTCTTC.

This clone has a handful of counts. V and J are TRBV13 and TRBJ2-1; possibly TRBD1 for D (6 bases). CDR3 length equals 15 residues. The V gene lost 4 bases and the J gene lost 9 bases, with 19 bases spanning the gap. CDR1 is PRHDT and CDR2 is FYEKMQ in the germline V gene (reference sequence). The CDR3 nucleotides are TGTGCCAGCAGCTCTCCCGAAGGGGGAAAGAGTGAGCAGTTCTTC. Its translation: CASSSPEGGKSEQFF. The complete variable domain, with remaining parts taken from reference TRBV13 and TRBJ2-1, reads AAGVIQSPRHLIKEKRETATLKCYPIPRHDTVYWYQQGPGQDPQFLISFYEKMQSDKGSIPDRFSAQQFSDYHSELNMSSLELGDSALYFCASSSPEGGKSEQFFGPGTRLTVL.

This clone was picked up one time. The chain is built from TRBV30 and TRBJ1-1, with D possibly matching TRBD1 (5 bases). Per the germline V gene, CDR1 is GTSNPN and CDR2 is SVGIG (reference sequence). The CDR3 has 13 amino acids. Trimming took off 0 bases at V and 4 bases at J, with 9 bases between the two ends. CDR3 sequence (DNA): TGTGCCTGGAGTGTAGTAGGGGTCACTGAAGCTTTCTTT. This sequence encodes CAWSVVGVTEAFF.